These 14 T cell receptor beta chains share one sample of origin, sequenced in a study of cytomegalovirus exposure and HLA in healthy donors. It was with 60 Vbeta and 13 Jbeta primers that the PCR ran. The method was immunoSEQ multiplex PCR; TCRdb's version includes in-frame clones alone and lacks a portion of them. The table shows 95,000 to 120,000 clones, with 82% occurring only once. Sequencing was done on a sample of PBMCs. All receptors derive from a woman aged 18-30 years in good health and CMV-seronegative.

This chain links TRBV5-4 with TRBJ2-3; 10 bases map to TRBD1. Looked up from germline, CDR1 is SGHNT and CDR2 is YYREEE (reference sequence). The V and J ends lost 4 bases and 4 bases, in that order; junction bases with no gene match: 6. The CDR3 spans 15 residues. The CDR3 DNA follows: TGTGCCAGCAGCACGGCCGGGACAGGGGCAGATACGCAGTATTTT. It yields the protein CASSTAGTGADTQYF. The full variable domain, its missing parts supplied by reference TRBV5-4 and TRBJ2-3, is ETGVTQSPTHLIKTRGQQVTLRCSSQSGHNTVSWYQQALGQGPQFIFQYYREEENGRGNFPPRFSGLQFPNYSSELNVNALELDDSALYLCASSTAGTGADTQYFGPGTRLTVL.

The rearrangement links TRBV10-3 to TRBJ1-2, with a tentative D call TRBD1 (6 bases). Between the trimmed V and J ends, which lost 2 bases and 2 bases, there was a span of 15 bases. CDR1 ENHRY and CDR2 SYGVKD come from the germline V gene. This CDR3 region has 16 residues. The CDR3 bases are TGTGCCATCAGTGAGACTTCGACAGGATCCAACTATGGCTACACCTTC. Translating it yields CAISETSTGSNYGYTF.

The chain joins TRBV19 to TRBJ2-7; possibly TRBD2 for D (6 bases). The CDR3 loop spans 13 amino acids. From germline, CDR1 is LNHDA and CDR2 SQIVND (reference sequence). Trimming took off 4 bases at V and 4 bases at J, with 11 bases between the two ends. CDR3 in amino acids: CASSTPTSYEQYF. In DNA form, the CDR3 reads TGTGCCAGTAGTACCCCGACTAGTTACGAGCAGTACTTC.

The chain links TRBV5-6 to TRBJ2-7; a weak D match, TRBD2 (5 bases). In germline, CDR1 is SGHDT, CDR2 YYEEEE. Between the trimmed V and J ends, which lost 2 bases and 1 base, there was a span of 13 bases. The CDR3 totals 15 residues. The CDR3 coding sequence is TGTGCCAGCAGCTTATCTAGCCACGGTTCCTACGAGCAGTACGTC. This encodes CASSLSSHGSYEQYV.

The chain uses TRBV13 and TRBJ1-1; D may be TRBD1 (6 bases). The germline V gene encodes CDR1 PRHDT and CDR2 FYEKMQ (reference sequence). The CDR3 is 15 amino acids. Trimming cost V 2 bases and J 5 bases, with 15 bases left between them. This chain's CDR3 is CASSLKQGFWTEAFF. The CDR3, as DNA: TGTGCCAGCAGCTTAAAACAGGGTTTCTGGACTGAAGCTTTCTTT.

This chain connects TRBV6-1 to TRBJ1-5; 7 bases map to TRBD1. Germline lookup yields CDR1 MNHNS and CDR2 SASEGT. With 4 bases clipped from V and 3 bases from J, the junction kept 12 bases outside the gene matches. This CDR3 has 17 amino acids. Written as DNA, the CDR3 is TGTGCCAGCAGTGCACTTCCAAAACAGGGGACCAATCAGCCCCAGCATTTT. Protein product: CASSALPKQGTNQPQHF.

This clone was seen a single time. This chain joins TRBV5-4 and TRBJ2-3, with 14 bases that match TRBD2. This CDR3 has 15 amino acids. Germline CDR1 and CDR2: SGHNT and YYREEE (reference sequence). V shed 3 bases, J shed 9 bases, and the junction held 6 bases outside the gene matches. The CDR3 region has the DNA TGTGCCAGCAGCTCGACTAGCGGGAGGGGTGTGACGCAGTATTTT. Its protein is CASSSTSGRGVTQYF.

This clone occurred once. V usage is TRBV19 and J usage is TRBJ1-6; 9 nucleotides align to TRBD1. The germline V gene encodes CDR1 LNHDA and CDR2 SQIVND (reference sequence). V lost 7 bases, J lost 7 bases, and 8 bases stayed unmatched. The CDR3 totals 15 residues. CDR3 residues: CASTSTGGDNSPLHF. In DNA, the CDR3 is TGTGCCAGTACCTCGACAGGGGGGGACAATTCACCCCTCCACTTT.

This clone was detected only once. The chain is built from TRBV5-6 and TRBJ2-2, with 10 positions matching TRBD2. V shed 4 bases and J 7 bases; nucleotides not matched to a gene: 10. The germline V gene has CDR1 SGHDT and CDR2 YYEEEE. CDR3 length: 16 residues. CDR3 amino acids: CASSTHVAGGFGELFF. CDR3 coding DNA: TGTGCCAGCAGCACCCACGTAGCGGGGGGCTTCGGGGAGCTGTTTTTT.

The chain links TRBV11-3 to TRBJ1-4, with 7 nucleotides matching TRBD1. The CDR3 totals 14 residues. V trimming: 4 bases; J trimming: 4 bases; junction bases outside the gene matches: 3. The germline V gene encodes CDR1 SGHNT and CDR2 YENEEA. The chain's CDR3 is CASSSGTDNEKLFF. The CDR3 nucleotides read TGTGCCAGCAGCTCCGGGACAGATAATGAAAAACTGTTTTTT.

The CDR3 region has the DNA TGTGCCAGCAGCGTAGACCCCACCGGGACAGGGGCCGGAATCAGCACAGATACGCAGTATTTT. Translation gives CASSVDPTGTGAGISTDTQYF. V usage is TRBV9 and J usage is TRBJ2-3; TRBD1 aligns across 10 bases. The CDR3 is made up of 21 amino acids. Germline V gives CDR1 SGDLS, CDR2 YYNGEE. V lost 0 bases and J lost 0; bases outside the gene matches: 16.

The V call is TRBV4-3, the J call TRBJ1-2; 8 bases are shared with TRBD1. After removal of 1 base from V and 4 bases from J, the junction contained 8 bases not matched to a gene. Germline CDR1 and CDR2: LGHNA and YSLEER. The CDR3 is made up of 16 amino acids. CDR3 sequence: CASSQVRDRLSYGYTF. The CDR3 region has the DNA TGCGCCAGCAGCCAAGTCCGGGACAGGTTAAGCTATGGCTACACCTTC.

The rearrangement links TRBV14 to TRBJ1-2; D possibly corresponds to TRBD1 (6 bases). The CDR3 runs 14 residues. Germline assignment: CDR1 SGHDN and CDR2 FVKESK. V lost 4 bases, J lost 2 bases, and 11 bases lay in between. DNA of the CDR3: TGTGCCAGCAGCCCCGATGACAGGAACTATGGCTACACCTTC. Translated, it gives CASSPDDRNYGYTF.

The chain recombines TRBV9 with TRBJ2-7; a weak D match, TRBD2 (7 bases). V was pared by 5 bases and J by 7 bases, with 16 bases between. The CDR3 extends over 13 amino acids. In germline, CDR1 is SGDLS, CDR2 YYNGEE. The CDR3 bases are TGTGCCAGCAGTACAGGGTGGGAGGGGGAGCAGTACGTC. Protein product: CASSTGWEGEQYV.